Below are 27 T cell receptor beta chains sequenced from a single sample in a study of cytomegalovirus exposure and HLA in healthy donors. This table comes from immunoSEQ multiplex PCR, and its TCRdb copy is limited to in-frame clones, with some not included. Of just under 150,000 clones in the sample, 80% to 90% were seen once. The sequencing input was PBMCs. These receptors all stem from a man between 18 and 29 years old in good health and CMV-seropositive.

The chain carries TRBV7-2 and TRBJ2-7; TRBD2 might be the D (5 bases). Germline V gene data show CDR1 as SGHTA and CDR2 as FQGNSA. V dropped 5 bases and J dropped 9 bases, with 17 bases sitting between them. The CDR3 has 13 residues. The CDR3 protein is CASSLGLVAGQYF. The CDR3 nucleotides read TGTGCCAGCAGCCTCGGGCTAGTGGCGGGGCAGTACTTC.

V gene TRBV15 combines with J gene TRBJ2-1, with 7 nucleotides matching TRBD1. This CDR3 has 14 residues. Looked up from germline, CDR1 is LNHNV and CDR2 is YYDKDF (reference sequence). V lost 3 bases, J lost 9 bases, and 8 bases stayed unmatched. CDR3 loop: CATSRARGGGEQFF. CDR3 nucleotides: TGTGCCACCAGCAGGGCCCGAGGGGGCGGTGAGCAGTTCTTC.

V usage is TRBV27 and J usage is TRBJ1-1; D is uncertain. V was clipped by 2 bases and J by 0 bases, with 10 bases between them. Germline-derived CDR1 and CDR2 are MNHEY and SMNVEV (reference sequence). The CDR3 runs 15 residues. CDR3 sequence (DNA): TGTGCCAGCAGTTTAATGGCAGGCCTGAACACTGAAGCTTTCTTT. It encodes CASSLMAGLNTEAFF.

This clone was observed once. The J gene is TRBJ1-1, the V gene TRBV2; D uncertain. The CDR3 has 12 amino acids. The germline V and J ends were trimmed by 6 bases and 5 bases, with 10 bases remaining between them. Germline loops: CDR1 SNHLY, CDR2 FYNNEI. The CDR3 spells CASRSPGTEAFF. CDR3 in DNA: TGTGCCAGCAGGAGCCCGGGGACTGAAGCTTTCTTT.

J is TRBJ2-2 and V is TRBV7-8; 9 nucleotides agree with TRBD2. The CDR3 is 16 residues long. Germline V gene lookup returns CDR1 SGHVS and CDR2 FQNEAQ. Trimming removed 3 bases from V and 6 bases from J; junction bases left unmatched: 8. The CDR3 loop reads CASSLGGGRESGELFF. The CDR3 DNA is TGTGCCAGCAGCTTGGGCGGCGGGAGGGAATCCGGGGAGCTGTTTTTT.

This clone was seen a few times. The chain combines TRBV13 with TRBJ2-1; a possible D gene is TRBD2 (5 bases). Germline CDR1 and CDR2: PRHDT and FYEKMQ (reference sequence). The CDR3 covers 12 residues. With 5 bases removed from V and 9 bases from J, the gap between germline ends came to 11 bases. CDR3: CASSELGGEQFF. The CDR3 region has the DNA TGTGCCAGCAGCGAACTAGGAGGTGAGCAGTTCTTC. Combining the CDR3 with reference TRBV13 and TRBJ2-1 gives the whole variable domain AAGVIQSPRHLIKEKRETATLKCYPIPRHDTVYWYQQGPGQDPQFLISFYEKMQSDKGSIPDRFSAQQFSDYHSELNMSSLELGDSALYFCASSELGGEQFFGPGTRLTVL.

The V gene is TRBV5-1, the J gene TRBJ2-7, with a tentative D call TRBD2 (6 bases). Germline-derived CDR1 and CDR2 are SGHRS and YFSETQ. This CDR3 contains 14 residues. Trimming left V 0 bases short and J 3 bases short, with 10 bases between. CDR3: CASSLGRGGYEQYF. The CDR3 nucleotides are TGCGCCAGCAGCTTGGGGAGGGGAGGCTACGAGCAGTACTTC.

The CDR3 loop reads CASSVGVGYEQYF. CDR3 DNA: TGTGCCAGCAGTGTAGGGGTCGGCTACGAGCAGTACTTC. The rearrangement joins TRBV6-1 to TRBJ2-7, with D possibly being TRBD1 (5 bases). Germline CDR1 and CDR2: MNHNS and SASEGT. The V and J ends lost 4 bases and 3 bases respectively, with 10 bases between them. CDR3 size: 13 residues.

The chain carries TRBV5-1 and TRBJ1-1, with TRBD1 as a possible D gene (5 bases). V lost 9 bases and J lost 1, with 16 bases in between. The CDR3 has 14 amino acids. In germline, CDR1 is SGHRS, CDR2 YFSETQ. CDR3 sequence reads: CATTKGTGNTEAFF. CDR3 coding DNA: TGCGCCACTACAAAAGGAACAGGGAACACTGAAGCTTTCTTT.

This chain joins TRBV11-2 and TRBJ2-7; no reliable D call. Germline CDR1 SGHAT, CDR2 FQNNGV. Trimming pared 0 bases from V and 0 bases from J, leaving 6 bases between. CDR3 length: 14 residues. CDR3 in amino acids: CASSLEFSSYEQYF. In nucleotides, the CDR3 is TGTGCCAGCAGCTTAGAGTTCAGCTCCTACGAGCAGTACTTC.

J is TRBJ1-1 and V is TRBV5-1; TRBD1 is a possible D gene (5 bases). Germline-derived CDR1 and CDR2 are SGHRS and YFSETQ. V was shortened by 0 bases and J by 1 base, with 10 bases between the two germline ends. There are 15 residues in the CDR3. The CDR3 DNA reads TGCGCCAGCAGCTTGGCGGCAGGGAAGAACACTGAAGCTTTCTTT. This gives the protein CASSLAAGKNTEAFF.

The chain employs TRBV13 and TRBJ1-1; D is perhaps TRBD1 (6 bases). The germline V gene has CDR1 PRHDT and CDR2 FYEKMQ (reference sequence). This CDR3 spans 15 amino acids. V was cut by 3 bases and J by 5 bases, with 16 bases left in between. The CDR3 DNA sequence: TGTGCCAGCAGCTTCACTCTCACAGGGTTTACTGAAGCTTTCTTT. This sequence encodes CASSFTLTGFTEAFF. Complete variable domain (other parts from reference TRBV13 and TRBJ1-1): AAGVIQSPRHLIKEKRETATLKCYPIPRHDTVYWYQQGPGQDPQFLISFYEKMQSDKGSIPDRFSAQQFSDYHSELNMSSLELGDSALYFCASSFTLTGFTEAFFGQGTRLTVV.

J is TRBJ1-1 and V is TRBV29-1; TRBD1 agrees at 8 bases. CDR3 length equals 11 residues. Germline V gives CDR1 SQVTM, CDR2 ANQGSEA. The V and J ends lost 6 bases and 12 bases, in that order; junction bases with no gene match: 9. The CDR3 protein is CSVPDRGSTFF. The CDR3 DNA reads TGCAGCGTCCCCGACAGGGGTTCTACTTTCTTT.

The rearrangement joins TRBV2 to TRBJ1-1; weak D call: TRBD1 (5 bases). The CDR3 contains 13 residues. Germline values: CDR1 SNHLY, CDR2 FYNNEI. Trimming removed 8 bases at V and 3 bases at J, with 13 bases between. Here the CDR3 DNA reads TGTGCCAGCGCGGACGGGGGGGACACTGAAGCTTTCTTT. This gives the protein CASADGGDTEAFF.

This chain connects TRBV6-6 to TRBJ2-5; TRBD2 might be the D (5 bases). There are 12 residues in the CDR3. The V gene lost 11 bases and the J gene lost 4 bases, with 14 bases spanning the gap. The germline CDR1 and CDR2 sequences are MNHNY and SVGAGI (reference sequence). In DNA form, the CDR3 reads TGTGCCGCCTCGACGGCGGGAGAGACCCAGTACTTC. Protein: CAASTAGETQYF.

The chain recombines TRBV7-3 with TRBJ2-3; 9 bases line up with TRBD2. V dropped 5 bases and J dropped 2; count of bases not matched to a gene: 8. CDR3 length equals 16 residues. Germline values: CDR1 SGHTA, CDR2 FQGTGA. The CDR3 here is CASSPRRGGITDTQYF. The CDR3 nucleotides read TGTGCCAGCAGCCCCCGGCGGGGGGGCATCACAGATACGCAGTATTTT.

CDR3: CASAGTGNTEAFF. CDR3 in DNA: TGCGCCAGCGCCGGGACAGGGAACACTGAAGCTTTCTTT. The chain joins TRBV10-1 to TRBJ1-1; TRBD1 aligns across 8 bases. The germline V gene has CDR1 WNHNN and CDR2 SYGVQD (reference sequence). The junction had 3 bases not matched to a gene; V was cut back by 8 bases and J by 1 base. The CDR3 covers 13 residues.

The chain has TRBV5-1 and TRBJ2-2; D might be TRBD1 (5 bases). Looked up from germline, CDR1 is SGHRS and CDR2 is YFSETQ. CDR3 length: 15 residues. V dropped 5 bases and J dropped 0 bases, with 11 bases sitting between them. CDR3 amino acids: CASSRWTTNTGELFF. The CDR3, as DNA: TGCGCCAGCAGTCGGTGGACAACGAACACCGGGGAGCTGTTTTTT. Looking up the rest from reference TRBV5-1 and TRBJ2-2 gives the full variable domain: KAGVTQTPRYLIKTRGQQVTLSCSPISGHRSVSWYQQTPGQGLQFLFEYFSETQRNKGNFPGRFSGRQFSNSRSEMNVSTLELGDSALYLCASSRWTTNTGELFFGEGSRLTVL.

The chain combines TRBV5-1 with TRBJ2-4; D remains ambiguous. Germline V gene data show CDR1 as SGHRS and CDR2 as YFSETQ. The V end was cut by 4 bases, the J end by 2 bases, with 10 bases between. This CDR3 is built from 14 residues. CDR3 sequence (DNA): TGCGCCAGCAGCAACACGAATACCAAAAACATTCAGTACTTC. Encoded protein: CASSNTNTKNIQYF.

V gene TRBV2 combines with J gene TRBJ2-4, with TRBD1 identical over 9 bases. With 4 bases clipped from V and 1 base from J, the junction kept 17 bases outside the gene matches. The CDR3 has 20 residues. In germline, CDR1 is SNHLY, CDR2 FYNNEI. CDR3 protein: CASSARDRASSAWAKNIQYF. In nucleotides, the CDR3 is TGTGCCAGCAGTGCCCGGGACAGGGCCTCCTCGGCTTGGGCCAAAAACATTCAGTACTTC.

The rearrangement links TRBV23-1 to TRBJ2-7; D may be TRBD1 (5 bases). TRBV23-1 is flagged as an ORF with uncertain function. Between the trimmed V and J ends, which lost 0 bases and 5 bases, there was a span of 14 bases. CDR3 length equals 15 residues. The CDR3, as DNA: TGCGCCAGCAGTCAATCTAGGGGCAGGATCCACGAGCAGTACTTC. Protein sequence: CASSQSRGRIHEQYF.

The rearrangement joins TRBV27 to TRBJ2-1; tentative D call: TRBD2 (5 bases). Germline V lookup: CDR1 MNHEY, CDR2 SMNVEV (reference sequence). V was pared by 6 bases and J by 8 bases, with 11 bases between. The CDR3 contains 12 residues. The CDR3 loop reads CASSHRGHEQFF. The CDR3 nucleotides are TGTGCCAGCAGCCACCGAGGGCATGAGCAGTTCTTC.

This clone was detected once. V usage is TRBV5-1 and J usage is TRBJ2-1; maybe TRBD1 (5 bases). The CDR3 runs to 16 residues. V was cut by 0 bases and J by 0 bases, with 10 bases left in between. Germline V gene sequence: CDR1 SGHRS, CDR2 YFSETQ. The CDR3 bases are TGCGCCAGCAGCTTGGGGACAACTTTCTCCTACAATGAGCAGTTCTTC. This sequence encodes CASSLGTTFSYNEQFF.

The CDR3 DNA sequence: TGTGCCAGCAGGGAAGGGGGAACGGGCTACTACGAGCAGTACTTC. This translates into CASREGGTGYYEQYF. V and J are TRBV28 and TRBJ2-7, with D tentatively TRBD1 (6 bases). This CDR3 is 15 amino acids long. CDR1 MDHEN and CDR2 SYDVKM come from the germline V gene. Trimming took off 6 bases at V and 3 bases at J, with 18 bases between the two ends.

The chain is built from TRBV27 and TRBJ2-5, with D tentatively TRBD1 (6 bases). The CDR3 extends over 14 amino acids. Trimming stripped 6 bases from V and 5 bases from J, with 16 bases between. Germline V CDR1 and CDR2: MNHEY, SMNVEV (reference sequence). The CDR3 sequence is CASRRLGTTETQYF. The DNA of the CDR3 is TGTGCCAGCAGAAGACTTGGGACAACCGAGACCCAGTACTTC.

This sequence joins TRBV19 and TRBJ2-1; the D gene is possibly TRBD2 (7 bases). Germline V gives CDR1 LNHDA, CDR2 SQIVND (reference sequence). Deletions cut 11 bases from V and 3 bases from J, with 14 bases between. The CDR3 has 13 amino acids. DNA for the CDR3: TGTGCCGCGGGGGCCACCCTCTACAATGAGCAGTTCTTC. This translates into CAAGATLYNEQFF.

This chain joins TRBV7-2 and TRBJ1-1; no definite D call. V was trimmed by 4 bases and J by 6 bases, leaving 12 bases between them. The CDR3 contains 13 residues. Germline assignment: CDR1 SGHTA and CDR2 FQGNSA. DNA of the CDR3: TGTGCCAGCAGCTCCATGGCGGGGTCTGAAGCTTTCTTT. Translation: CASSSMAGSEAFF.